This TCR beta chain was obtained from a study of T cell clones after liver transplantation. Study-level information: As an antigen-independent comparator, third-party-reactive TCRbeta sequences came from pre-transplant mixed lymphocyte reactions. At least one year of complete immunosuppression withdrawal without enzymes over twice normal defined tolerance. Overall study results and limits: The donor-reactive repertoire was only partly measurable in a couple of subjects, lacking donor cells.

The method was immunoSEQ multiplex PCR; TCRdb's version includes in-frame clones alone and lacks a portion of them. The repertoire consists of about 72,000 clones, with about nine tenths occurring once and the leading ten covering roughly 2.6%. Comment on this clone: The antigen remains unidentified.

The CDR3 length is 14 residues. Germline V gene data show CDR1 as SQVTM and CDR2 as ANQGSEA. Trimming cost V 3 bases and J 4 bases, with 13 bases left between them. The chain uses TRBV29-1 and TRBJ1-5, with TRBD1 as a possible D gene (5 bases). The receptor was isolated from a human donor who received a liver transplant. The source material was CD4+ T cells from blood, sampled before liver transplant. The CDR3 protein is CSVEFPGPNQPQHF. CDR3 DNA sequence: TGCAGCGTTGAGTTTCCAGGGCCGAATCAGCCCCAGCATTTT.